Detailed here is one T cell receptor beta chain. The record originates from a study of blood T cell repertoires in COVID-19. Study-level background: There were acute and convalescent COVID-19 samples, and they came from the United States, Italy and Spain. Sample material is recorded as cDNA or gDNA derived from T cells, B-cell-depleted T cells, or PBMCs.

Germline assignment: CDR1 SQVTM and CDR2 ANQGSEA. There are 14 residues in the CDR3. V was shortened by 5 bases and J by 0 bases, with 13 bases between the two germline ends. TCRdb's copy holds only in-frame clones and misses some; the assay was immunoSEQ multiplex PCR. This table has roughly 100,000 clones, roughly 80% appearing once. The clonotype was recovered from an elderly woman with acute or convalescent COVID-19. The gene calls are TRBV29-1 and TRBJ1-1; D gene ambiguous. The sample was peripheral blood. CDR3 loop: CSVPRSLMNTEAFF. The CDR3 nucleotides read TGCAGCGTTCCTCGGTCGCTTATGAACACTGAAGCTTTCTTT.